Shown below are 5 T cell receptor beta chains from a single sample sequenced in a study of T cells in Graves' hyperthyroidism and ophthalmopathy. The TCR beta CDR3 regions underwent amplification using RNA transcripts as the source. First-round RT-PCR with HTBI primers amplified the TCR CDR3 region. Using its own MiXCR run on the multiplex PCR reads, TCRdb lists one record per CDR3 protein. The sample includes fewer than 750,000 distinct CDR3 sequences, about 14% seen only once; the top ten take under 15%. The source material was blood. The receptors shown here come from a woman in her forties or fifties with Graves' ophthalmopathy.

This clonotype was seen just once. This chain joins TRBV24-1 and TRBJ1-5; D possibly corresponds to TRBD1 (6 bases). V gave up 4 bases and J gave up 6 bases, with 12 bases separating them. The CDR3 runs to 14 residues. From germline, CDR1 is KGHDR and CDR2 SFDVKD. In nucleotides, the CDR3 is TGTGCCACCAGTGACAGGGGTCGCGGTCAGCCCCAGCATTTT. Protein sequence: CATSDRGRGQPQHF.

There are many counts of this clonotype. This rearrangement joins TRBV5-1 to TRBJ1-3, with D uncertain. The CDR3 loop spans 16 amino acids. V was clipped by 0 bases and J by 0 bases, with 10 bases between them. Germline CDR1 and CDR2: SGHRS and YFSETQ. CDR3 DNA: TGCGCCAGCAGCTTGGGTCCCCAAGGCTCTGGAAACACCATATATTTT. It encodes CASSLGPQGSGNTIYF.

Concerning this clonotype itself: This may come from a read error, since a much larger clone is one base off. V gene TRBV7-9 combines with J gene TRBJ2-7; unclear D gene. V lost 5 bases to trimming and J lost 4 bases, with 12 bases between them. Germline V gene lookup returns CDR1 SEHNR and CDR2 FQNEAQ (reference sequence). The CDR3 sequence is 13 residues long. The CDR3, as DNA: TGTGCCAGCAGCCCTTGGGCGACATACGAGCAGTACTTC. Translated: CASSPWATYEQYF. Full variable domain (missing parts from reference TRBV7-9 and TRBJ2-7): DTGVSQNPRHKITKRGQNVTFRCDPISEHNRLYWYRQTLGQGPEFLTYFQNEAQLEKSRLLSDRFSAERPKGSFSTLEIQRTEQGDSAMYLCASSPWATYEQYFGPGTRLTVT.

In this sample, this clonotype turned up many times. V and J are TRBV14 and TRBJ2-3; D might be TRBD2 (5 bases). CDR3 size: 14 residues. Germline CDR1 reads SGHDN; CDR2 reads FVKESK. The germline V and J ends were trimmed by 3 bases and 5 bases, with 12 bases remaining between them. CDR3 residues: CASSQPEAGDTQYF. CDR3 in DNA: TGTGCCAGCAGCCAGCCTGAGGCGGGAGATACGCAGTATTTT.

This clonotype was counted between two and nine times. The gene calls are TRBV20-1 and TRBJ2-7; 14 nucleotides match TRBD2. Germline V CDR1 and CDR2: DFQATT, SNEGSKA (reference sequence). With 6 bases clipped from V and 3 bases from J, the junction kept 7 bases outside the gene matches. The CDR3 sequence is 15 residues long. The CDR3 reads CSARGLAGASYEQYF. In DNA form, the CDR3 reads TGCAGTGCCCGGGGACTAGCGGGAGCAAGCTACGAGCAGTACTTC.